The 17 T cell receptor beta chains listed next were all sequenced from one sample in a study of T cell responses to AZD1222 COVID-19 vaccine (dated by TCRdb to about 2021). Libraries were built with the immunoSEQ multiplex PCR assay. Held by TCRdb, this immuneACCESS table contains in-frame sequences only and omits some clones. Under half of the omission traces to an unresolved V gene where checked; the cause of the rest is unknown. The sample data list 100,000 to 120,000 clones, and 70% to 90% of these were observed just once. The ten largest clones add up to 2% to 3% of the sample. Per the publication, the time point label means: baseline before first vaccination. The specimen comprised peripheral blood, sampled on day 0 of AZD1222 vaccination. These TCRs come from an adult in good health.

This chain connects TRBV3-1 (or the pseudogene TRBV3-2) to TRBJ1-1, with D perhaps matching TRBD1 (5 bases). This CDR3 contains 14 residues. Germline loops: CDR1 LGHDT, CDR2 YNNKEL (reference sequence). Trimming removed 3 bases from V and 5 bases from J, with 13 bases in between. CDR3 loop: CASSQPGLATEAFF. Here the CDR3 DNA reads TGTGCCAGCAGCCAGCCGGGACTTGCAACTGAAGCTTTCTTT.

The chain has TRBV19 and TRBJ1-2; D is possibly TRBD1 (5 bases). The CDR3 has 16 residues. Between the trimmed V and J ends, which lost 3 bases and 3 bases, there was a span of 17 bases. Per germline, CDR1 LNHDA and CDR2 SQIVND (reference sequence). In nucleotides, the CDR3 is TGTGCCAGTAGTATGAGAGGGGTCCAAGGGGACTATGGCTACACCTTC. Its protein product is CASSMRGVQGDYGYTF.

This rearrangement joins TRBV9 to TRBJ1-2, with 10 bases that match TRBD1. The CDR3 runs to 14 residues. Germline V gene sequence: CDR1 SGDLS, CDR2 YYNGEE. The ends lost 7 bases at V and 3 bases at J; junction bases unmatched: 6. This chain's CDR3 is CASGNGQGDYGYTF. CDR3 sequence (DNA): TGTGCCAGCGGAAACGGACAGGGGGACTATGGCTACACCTTC.

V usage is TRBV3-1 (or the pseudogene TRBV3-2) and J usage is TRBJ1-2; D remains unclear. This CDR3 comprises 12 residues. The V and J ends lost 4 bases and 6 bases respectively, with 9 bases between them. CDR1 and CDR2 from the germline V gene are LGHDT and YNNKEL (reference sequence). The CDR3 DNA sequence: TGTGCCAGCAGCCGACTGGGTGATGGCTACACCTTC. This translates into CASSRLGDGYTF.

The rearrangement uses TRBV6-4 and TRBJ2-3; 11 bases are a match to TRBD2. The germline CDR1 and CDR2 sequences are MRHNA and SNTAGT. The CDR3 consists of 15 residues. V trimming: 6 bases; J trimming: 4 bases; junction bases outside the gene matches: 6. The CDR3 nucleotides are TGTGCCAGCAGCCGCCTAGCGGGAGGAGCAGATACGCAGTATTTT. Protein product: CASSRLAGGADTQYF.

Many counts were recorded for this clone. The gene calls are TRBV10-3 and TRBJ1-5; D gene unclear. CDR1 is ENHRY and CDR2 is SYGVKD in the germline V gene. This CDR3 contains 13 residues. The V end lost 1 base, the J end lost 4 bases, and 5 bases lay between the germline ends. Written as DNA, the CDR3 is TGTGCCATCAGTGAGTTAGAGAATCAGCCCCAGCATTTT. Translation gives CAISELENQPQHF.

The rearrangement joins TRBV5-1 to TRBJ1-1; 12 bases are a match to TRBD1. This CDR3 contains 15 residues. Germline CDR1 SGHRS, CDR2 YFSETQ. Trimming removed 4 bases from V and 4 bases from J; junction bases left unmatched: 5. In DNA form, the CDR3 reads TGCGCCAGCAGCCGAGGGACAGGGGGCGGCACTGAAGCTTTCTTT. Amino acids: CASSRGTGGGTEAFF.

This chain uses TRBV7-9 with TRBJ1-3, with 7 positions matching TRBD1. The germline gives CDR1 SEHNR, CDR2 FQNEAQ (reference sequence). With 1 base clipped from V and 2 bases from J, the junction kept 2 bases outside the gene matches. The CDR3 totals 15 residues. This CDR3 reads CASSLEQGPGNTIYF. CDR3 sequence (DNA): TGTGCCAGCAGCTTAGAACAGGGGCCTGGAAACACCATATATTTT.

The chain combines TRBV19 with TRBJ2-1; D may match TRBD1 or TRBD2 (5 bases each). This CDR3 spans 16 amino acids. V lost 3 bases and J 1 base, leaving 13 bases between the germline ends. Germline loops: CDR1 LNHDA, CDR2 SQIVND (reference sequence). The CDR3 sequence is CASSIPRDLSYNEQFF. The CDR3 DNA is TGTGCCAGTAGTATCCCCAGGGACCTATCCTACAATGAGCAGTTCTTC.

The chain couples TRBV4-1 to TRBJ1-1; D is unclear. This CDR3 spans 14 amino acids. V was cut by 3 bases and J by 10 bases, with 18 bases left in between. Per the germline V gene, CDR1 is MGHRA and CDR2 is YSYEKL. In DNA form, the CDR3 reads TGCGCCAGCAGCCACCGGACGGCGGGGATGGGAGCTTTCTTT. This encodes CASSHRTAGMGAFF.

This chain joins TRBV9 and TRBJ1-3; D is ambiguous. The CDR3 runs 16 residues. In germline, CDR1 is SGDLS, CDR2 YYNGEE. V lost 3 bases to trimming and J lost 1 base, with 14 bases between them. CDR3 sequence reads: CASSGESVGSGNTIYF. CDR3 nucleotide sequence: TGTGCCAGCAGCGGTGAAAGTGTTGGATCTGGAAACACCATATATTTT.

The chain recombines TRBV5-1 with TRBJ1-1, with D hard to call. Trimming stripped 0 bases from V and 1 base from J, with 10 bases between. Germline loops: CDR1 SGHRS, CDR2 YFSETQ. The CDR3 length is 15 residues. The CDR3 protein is CASSLVPPPNTEAFF. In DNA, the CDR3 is TGCGCCAGCAGCTTGGTCCCACCTCCGAACACTGAAGCTTTCTTT.

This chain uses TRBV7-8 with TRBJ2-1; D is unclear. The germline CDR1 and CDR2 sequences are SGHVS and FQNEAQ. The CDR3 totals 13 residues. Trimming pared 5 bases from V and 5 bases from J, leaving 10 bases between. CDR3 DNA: TGTGCCAGCAGCCTGGGCCCCAACAATGAGCAGTTCTTC. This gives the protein CASSLGPNNEQFF.

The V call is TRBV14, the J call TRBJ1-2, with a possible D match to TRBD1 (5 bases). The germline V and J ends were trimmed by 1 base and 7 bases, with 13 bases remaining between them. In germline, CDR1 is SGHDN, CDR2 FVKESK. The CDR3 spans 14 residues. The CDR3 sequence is CASSQVPGLAGYTF. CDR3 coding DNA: TGTGCCAGCAGCCAAGTGCCAGGGTTGGCTGGCTACACCTTC.

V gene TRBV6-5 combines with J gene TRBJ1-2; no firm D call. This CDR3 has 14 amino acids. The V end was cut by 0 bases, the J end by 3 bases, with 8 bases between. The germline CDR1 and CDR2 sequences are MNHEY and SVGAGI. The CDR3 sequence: CASSYSFGDYGYTF. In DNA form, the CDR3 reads TGTGCCAGCAGTTACTCTTTCGGGGACTATGGCTACACCTTC.

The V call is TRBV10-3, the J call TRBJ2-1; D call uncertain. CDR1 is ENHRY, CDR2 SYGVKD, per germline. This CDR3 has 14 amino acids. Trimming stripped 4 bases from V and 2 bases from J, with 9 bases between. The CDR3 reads CAISGPPTYNEQFF. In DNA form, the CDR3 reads TGTGCCATCAGTGGACCGCCAACCTACAATGAGCAGTTCTTC.

CDR3 in amino acids: CASNGDRTYEKLFF. The CDR3 region has the DNA TGTGCCAGTAACGGGGACAGGACTTATGAAAAACTGTTTTTT. This chain links TRBV19 with TRBJ1-4; 8 positions match TRBD1. The CDR3 runs to 14 residues. From germline, CDR1 is LNHDA and CDR2 SQIVND (reference sequence). With V trimmed by 7 bases and J by 6 bases, 7 bases remained unmatched.